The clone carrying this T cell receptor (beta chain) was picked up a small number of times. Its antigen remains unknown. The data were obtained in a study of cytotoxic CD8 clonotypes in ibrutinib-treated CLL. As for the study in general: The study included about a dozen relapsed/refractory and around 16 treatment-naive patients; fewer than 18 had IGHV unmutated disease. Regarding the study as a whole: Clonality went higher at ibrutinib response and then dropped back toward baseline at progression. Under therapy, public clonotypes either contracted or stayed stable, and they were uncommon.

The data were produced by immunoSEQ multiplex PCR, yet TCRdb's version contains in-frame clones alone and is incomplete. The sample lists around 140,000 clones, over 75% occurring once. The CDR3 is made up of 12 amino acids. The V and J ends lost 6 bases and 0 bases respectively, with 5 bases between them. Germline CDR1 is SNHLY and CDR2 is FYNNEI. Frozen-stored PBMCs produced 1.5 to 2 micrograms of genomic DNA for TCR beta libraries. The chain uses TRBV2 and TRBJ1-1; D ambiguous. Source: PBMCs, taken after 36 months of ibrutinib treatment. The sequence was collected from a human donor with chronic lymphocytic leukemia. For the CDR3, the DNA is TGTGCCAGCAGACGAGTGAACACTGAAGCTTTCTTT. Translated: CASRRVNTEAFF.